This T cell receptor beta chain was observed in a study of T-cell memory formation after mild COVID-19. The wider study: There were largely donor-specific TCR clusters.

The length of the CDR3 is 14 residues. V dropped 6 bases and J dropped 4; count of bases not matched to a gene: 7. From germline, CDR1 is MGHRA and CDR2 YSYEKL. General study points: Later expanders leaned CD4+, whereas day 15 to 85 contracting clones were balanced CD4/CD8. For second-wave clones that peaked at day 37, SARS-CoV-2 specificity went unverified.

cDNA libraries for TCR alpha and TCR beta, carrying sample barcodes and UMIs, came from 5'RACE with constant-segment primers. TCRdb processed the 5' RACE reads anew with MiXCR; each CDR3 protein has one entry. The sample yields just over 300,000 distinct CDR3 sequences, approximately 20% seen once. As for this clonotype: The antigen is not known.

This TCR derives from a man between 18 and 29 years old who had mild COVID-19 (a few samples of this study predate the infection). Cell type and time point are not known. The V and J genes are TRBV4-1 and TRBJ2-7; the match to TRBD1 covers 9 bases. Sequenced: PBMCs or a T cell subset sorted from them (not recorded which). CDR3 region: CASRRGQGGYEQYF. In DNA, the CDR3 is TGCGCCAGCAGAAGGGGACAGGGCGGTTACGAGCAGTACTTC.